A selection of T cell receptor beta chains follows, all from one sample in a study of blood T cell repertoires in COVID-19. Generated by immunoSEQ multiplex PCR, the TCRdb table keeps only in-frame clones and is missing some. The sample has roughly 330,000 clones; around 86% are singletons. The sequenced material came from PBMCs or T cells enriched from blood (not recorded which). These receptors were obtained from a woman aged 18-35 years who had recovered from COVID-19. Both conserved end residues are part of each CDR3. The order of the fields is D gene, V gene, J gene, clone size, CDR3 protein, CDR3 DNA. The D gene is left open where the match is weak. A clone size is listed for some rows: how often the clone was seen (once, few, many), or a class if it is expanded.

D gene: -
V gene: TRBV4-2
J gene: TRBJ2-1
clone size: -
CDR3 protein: CASSQDKTTYNEQFF
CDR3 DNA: TGTGCCAGCAGCCAAGATAAAACTACCTACAATGAGCAGTTCTTC

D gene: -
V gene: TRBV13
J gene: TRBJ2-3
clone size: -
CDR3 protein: CASSAGGLGGTDTQYF
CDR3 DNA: TGTGCCAGCAGCGCCGGGGGTCTGGGCGGCACAGATACGCAGTATTTT

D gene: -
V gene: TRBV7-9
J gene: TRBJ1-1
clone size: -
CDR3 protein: CASSLPPQGGTEAFF
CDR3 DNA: TGTGCCAGCAGCCTACCCCCCCAGGGAGGCACTGAAGCTTTCTTT

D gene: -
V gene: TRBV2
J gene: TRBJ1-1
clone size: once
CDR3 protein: CASSERQLNTEAFF
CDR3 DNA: TGTGCCAGCAGTGAACGACAGCTTAACACTGAAGCTTTCTTT

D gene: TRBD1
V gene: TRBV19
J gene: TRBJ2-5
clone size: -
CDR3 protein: CASRTGGAGETQYF
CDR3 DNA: TGTGCCAGTAGGACAGGGGGCGCCGGGGAGACCCAGTACTTC

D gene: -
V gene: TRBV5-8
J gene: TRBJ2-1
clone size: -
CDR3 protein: CASSYSEQFF
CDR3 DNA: TGTGCCAGCAGCTATAGCGAGCAGTTCTTC

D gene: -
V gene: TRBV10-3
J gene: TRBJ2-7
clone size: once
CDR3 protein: CAIRGGSITRGYEQYF
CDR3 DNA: TGTGCCATCAGGGGTGGGTCGATCACGCGAGGCTACGAGCAGTACTTC

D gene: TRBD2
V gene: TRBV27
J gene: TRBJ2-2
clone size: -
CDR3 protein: CASSSTGGPSGRARTGELFF
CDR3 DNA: TGTGCCAGCAGTTCGACAGGGGGCCCTAGCGGGAGGGCCCGGACCGGGGAGCTGTTTTTT

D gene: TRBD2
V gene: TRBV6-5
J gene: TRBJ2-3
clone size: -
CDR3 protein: CASTHRVAGPDTQYF
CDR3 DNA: TGTGCCAGCACCCACCGGGTAGCGGGACCAGATACGCAGTATTTT

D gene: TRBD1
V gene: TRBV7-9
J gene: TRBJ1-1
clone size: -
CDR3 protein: CASSSSSGGNTEAFF
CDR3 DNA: TGTGCCAGCAGCTCCAGTTCAGGGGGGAACACTGAAGCTTTCTTT

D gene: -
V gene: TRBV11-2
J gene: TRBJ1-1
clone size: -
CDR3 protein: CASSQLVETEAFF
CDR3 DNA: TGTGCCAGCAGCCAATTGGTTGAGACTGAAGCTTTCTTT

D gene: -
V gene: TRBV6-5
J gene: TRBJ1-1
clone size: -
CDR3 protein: CASSTGRGTEAFF
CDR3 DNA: TGTGCCAGCAGCACGGGCAGGGGCACTGAAGCTTTCTTT

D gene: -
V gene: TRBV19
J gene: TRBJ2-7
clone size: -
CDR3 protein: CASSTGLLNYEQYF
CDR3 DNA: TGTGCCAGTAGTACCGGACTGTTGAACTACGAGCAGTACTTC

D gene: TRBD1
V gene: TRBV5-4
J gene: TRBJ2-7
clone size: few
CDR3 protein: CASSLTGDGYEQYF
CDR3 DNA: TGTGCCAGCAGCTTGACAGGGGATGGCTACGAGCAGTACTTC

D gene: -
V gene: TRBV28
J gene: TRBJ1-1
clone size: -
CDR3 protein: CASSSDPAEAFF
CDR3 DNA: TGTGCCAGCAGCTCTGATCCGGCTGAAGCTTTCTTT

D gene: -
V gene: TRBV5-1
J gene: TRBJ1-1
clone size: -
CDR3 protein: CASSLLENGNTEAFF
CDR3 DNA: TGCGCCAGCAGCCTGCTGGAGAACGGGAACACTGAAGCTTTCTTT

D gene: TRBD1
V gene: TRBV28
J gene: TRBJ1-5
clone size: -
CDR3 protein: CASSFYPTGGGSNQPQHF
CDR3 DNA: TGTGCCAGCAGTTTCTACCCCACAGGGGGCGGTTCCAATCAGCCCCAGCATTTT

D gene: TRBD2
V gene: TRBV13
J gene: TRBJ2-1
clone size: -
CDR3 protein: CASSRSSGGINEQFF
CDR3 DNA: TGTGCCAGCAGCAGATCTAGCGGGGGGATCAATGAGCAGTTCTTC

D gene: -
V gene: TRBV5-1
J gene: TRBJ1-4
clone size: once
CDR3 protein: CASSLGFSREKLFF
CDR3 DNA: TGCGCCAGCAGCTTGGGATTCTCTAGGGAAAAACTGTTTTTT

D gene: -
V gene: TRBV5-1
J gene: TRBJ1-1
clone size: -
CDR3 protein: CASSSHDGTEAFF
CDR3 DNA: TGCGCCAGCAGCTCCCACGACGGGACTGAAGCTTTCTTT

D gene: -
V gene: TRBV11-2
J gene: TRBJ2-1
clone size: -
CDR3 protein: CASSLDLVGVDEQFF
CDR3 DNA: TGTGCCAGCAGCTTAGATTTGGTGGGAGTGGATGAGCAGTTCTTC

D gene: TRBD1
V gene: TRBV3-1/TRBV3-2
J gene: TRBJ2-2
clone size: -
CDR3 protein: CASSQGQGDTGELFF
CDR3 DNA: TGTGCCAGCAGCCAAGGACAGGGAGACACCGGGGAGCTGTTTTTT

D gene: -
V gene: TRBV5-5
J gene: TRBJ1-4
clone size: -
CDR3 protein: CASSFDSRATNEKLFF
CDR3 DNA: TGTGCCAGCAGCTTTGACAGCCGGGCAACTAATGAAAAACTGTTTTTT

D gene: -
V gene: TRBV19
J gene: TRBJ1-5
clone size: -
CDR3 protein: CASREDRNQPQHF
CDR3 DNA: TGTGCCAGTAGGGAAGACAGGAATCAGCCCCAGCATTTT

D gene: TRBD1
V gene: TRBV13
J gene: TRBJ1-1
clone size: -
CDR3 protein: CASSNQGAGDTEAFF
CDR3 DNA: TGTGCCAGCAGTAACCAGGGGGCCGGGGACACTGAAGCTTTCTTT

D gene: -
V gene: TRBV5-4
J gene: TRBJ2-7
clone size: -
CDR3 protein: CASSPSPGSYEQYF
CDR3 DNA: TGTGCCAGCAGCCCGAGTCCCGGGTCCTACGAGCAGTACTTC

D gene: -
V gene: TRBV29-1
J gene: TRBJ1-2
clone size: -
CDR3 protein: CSVVGRDGYTF
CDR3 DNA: TGCAGCGTTGTTGGGAGGGATGGCTACACCTTC

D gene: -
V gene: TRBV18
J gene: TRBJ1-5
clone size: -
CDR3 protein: CASSPAALEPQHF
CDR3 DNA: TGTGCCAGCTCACCTGCCGCGTTAGAGCCCCAGCATTTT

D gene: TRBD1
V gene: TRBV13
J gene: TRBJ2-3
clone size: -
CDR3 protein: CASLGQGSTDTQYF
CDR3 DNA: TGTGCCAGCCTGGGACAGGGTAGCACAGATACGCAGTATTTT

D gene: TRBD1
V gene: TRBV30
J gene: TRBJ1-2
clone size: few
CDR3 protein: CAWNAGGMGGYTF
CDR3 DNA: TGTGCCTGGAACGCAGGGGGCATGGGGGGCTACACCTTC

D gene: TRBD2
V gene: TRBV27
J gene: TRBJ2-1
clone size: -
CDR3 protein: CASSLSAGGHIYYNEQFF
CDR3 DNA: TGTGCCAGCAGTTTATCAGCGGGAGGACACATTTATTACAATGAGCAGTTCTTC

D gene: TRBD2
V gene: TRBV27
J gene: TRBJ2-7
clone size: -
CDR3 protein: CASSSGLAYEQYF
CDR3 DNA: TGTGCCAGCAGTTCCGGACTAGCTTACGAGCAGTACTTC

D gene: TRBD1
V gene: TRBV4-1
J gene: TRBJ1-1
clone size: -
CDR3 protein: CASSRRDRDTEAFF
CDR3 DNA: TGCGCCAGCAGCCGCCGGGACAGGGACACTGAAGCTTTCTTT

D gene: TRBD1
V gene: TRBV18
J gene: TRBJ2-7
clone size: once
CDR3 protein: CASSLSPGQTTYEQYF
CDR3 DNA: TGTGCCAGCTCACTCTCTCCGGGACAGACCACCTACGAGCAGTACTTC

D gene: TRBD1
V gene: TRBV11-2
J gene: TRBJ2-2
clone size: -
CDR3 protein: CASSVDRDTGELFF
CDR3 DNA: TGTGCCAGCAGCGTGGACAGGGACACCGGGGAGCTGTTTTTT

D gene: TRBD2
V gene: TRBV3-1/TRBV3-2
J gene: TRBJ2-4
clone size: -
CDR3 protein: CASSQARGGYIQYF
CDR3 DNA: TGTGCCAGCAGCCAAGCCCGGGGGGGGTACATTCAGTACTTC

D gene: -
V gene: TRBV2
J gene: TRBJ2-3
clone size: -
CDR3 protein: CASSVRTLSTDTQYF
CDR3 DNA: TGTGCCAGCAGTGTCCGGACACTTTCCACAGATACGCAGTATTTT

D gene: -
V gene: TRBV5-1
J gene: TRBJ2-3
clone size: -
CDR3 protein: CASSLDLAGATTDTQYF
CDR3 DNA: TGCGCCAGCAGCTTGGATCTGGCGGGGGCGACCACAGATACGCAGTATTTT

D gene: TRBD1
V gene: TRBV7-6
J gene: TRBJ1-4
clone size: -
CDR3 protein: CASSLDRGLSEEKLFF
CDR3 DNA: TGTGCCAGCAGCTTGGACAGGGGGTTGTCCGAGGAAAAACTGTTTTTT

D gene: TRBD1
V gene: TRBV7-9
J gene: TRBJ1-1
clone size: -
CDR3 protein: CATEERGPNTEAFF
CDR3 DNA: TGTGCCACCGAAGAGAGGGGGCCGAACACTGAAGCTTTCTTT

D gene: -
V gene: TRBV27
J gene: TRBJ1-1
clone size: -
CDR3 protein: CASSFTAANTEAFF
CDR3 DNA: TGTGCCAGCAGTTTCACAGCCGCGAACACTGAAGCTTTCTTT

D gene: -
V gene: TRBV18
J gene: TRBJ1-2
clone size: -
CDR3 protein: CASSPFDRNGYTF
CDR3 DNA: TGTGCCAGCTCACCTTTCGACAGAAATGGCTACACCTTC

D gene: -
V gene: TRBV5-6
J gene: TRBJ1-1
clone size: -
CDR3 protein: CASSLAWAGVNTEAFF
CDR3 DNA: TGTGCCAGCAGCTTGGCCTGGGCAGGGGTGAACACTGAAGCTTTCTTT

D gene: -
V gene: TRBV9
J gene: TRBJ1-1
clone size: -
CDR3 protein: CASSVVGTLNTEAFF
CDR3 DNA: TGTGCCAGCAGCGTAGTGGGGACACTTAACACTGAAGCTTTCTTT

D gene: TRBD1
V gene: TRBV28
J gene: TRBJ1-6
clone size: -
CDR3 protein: CASSLEGGAGSPLHF
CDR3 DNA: TGTGCCAGCAGTTTGGAAGGGGGCGCTGGATCACCCCTCCACTTT

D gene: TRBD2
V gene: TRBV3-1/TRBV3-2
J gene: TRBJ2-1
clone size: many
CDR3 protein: CASSQARAGGPVRQFF
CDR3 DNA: TGTGCCAGCAGCCAAGCCCGTGCGGGGGGGCCCGTCCGTCAGTTCTTC